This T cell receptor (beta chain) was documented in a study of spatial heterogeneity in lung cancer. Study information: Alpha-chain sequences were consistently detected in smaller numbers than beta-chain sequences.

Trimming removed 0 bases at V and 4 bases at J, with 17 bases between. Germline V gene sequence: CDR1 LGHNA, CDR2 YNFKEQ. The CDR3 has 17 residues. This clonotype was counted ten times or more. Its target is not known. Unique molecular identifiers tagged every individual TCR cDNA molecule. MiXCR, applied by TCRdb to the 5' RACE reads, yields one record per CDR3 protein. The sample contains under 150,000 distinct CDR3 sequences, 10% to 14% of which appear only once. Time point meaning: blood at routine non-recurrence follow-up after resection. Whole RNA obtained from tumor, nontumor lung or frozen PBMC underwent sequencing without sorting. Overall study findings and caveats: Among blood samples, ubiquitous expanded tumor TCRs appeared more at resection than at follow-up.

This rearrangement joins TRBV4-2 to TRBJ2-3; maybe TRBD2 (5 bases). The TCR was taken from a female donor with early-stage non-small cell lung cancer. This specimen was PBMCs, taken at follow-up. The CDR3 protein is CASSQEASSDGADTQYF. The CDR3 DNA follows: TGTGCCAGCAGCCAAGAGGCTAGCAGCGATGGGGCAGATACGCAGTATTTT.